Included here is one T cell receptor beta chain sequence, with context. The study sampled blood at baseline, cycle 4 day 1, and cycle 7 day 1. The data were taken from a study of OX40 agonist ivuxolimab in advanced cancers. Turning to the study itself: A male proportion of about 80% was recorded, with mean age 60 years and range 23 to 79.

Generated by immunoSEQ multiplex PCR, the TCRdb table keeps only in-frame clones and is missing some. The table has 45,000 to 65,000 clones, about nine tenths seen once. The sample here was CD4+ or CD8+ T cells sorted from blood, taken in a trial of the OX40 agonist ivuxolimab. The origin of this receptor is an adult with an advanced solid tumor such as melanoma, head and neck, liver or kidney cancer.

In nucleotides, the CDR3 is TGTGCCAGCTCGCAAAAGGGACAGACTGAAGCTTTCTTT. It specifies CASSQKGQTEAFF. V usage is TRBV18 and J usage is TRBJ1-1; 7 bases line up with TRBD1. Per the germline V gene, CDR1 is KGHSH and CDR2 is LQKENI. The CDR3 sequence is 13 residues long. V dropped 6 bases and J dropped 5; count of bases not matched to a gene: 6.